This TCR beta chain is from a study of beta chain features in type 1 diabetes. Study-wide results and limits: Among patients, naive, central memory and Treg TCRB repertoires appeared more similar than among healthy donors.

Since all of the isolated RNA was reverse transcribed, expressed TCRB transcripts were what got sequenced. Method: immunoSEQ multiplex PCR; TCRdb's copy keeps in-frame clones and lacks some. The sample shows hundreds of thousands of clones, 15% to 19% of them seen only once. Concerning this clone: Its antigen is unknown.

Sorting of CD4+ naive, central memory, regulatory and stem cell-like memory cells was performed via CD45RO/CCR7/CD25/CD127/CD95/CD27. All of the sorted populations showed purity greater than 98%. V gave up 6 bases and J gave up 6 bases, with 14 bases separating them. Germline V gene sequence: CDR1 MNHNY, CDR2 SVGAGI (reference sequence). The CDR3 runs 13 residues. This chain joins TRBV6-6 and TRBJ1-2; D may be TRBD1 (5 bases). The sample comprised naive CD4+ T cells from blood. The origin of this receptor is a man aged 18 to 29 in good health. CDR3 coding DNA: TGTGCCAGCAGCCCTACTGGGACGCATGGCTACACCTTC. It translates to CASSPTGTHGYTF.